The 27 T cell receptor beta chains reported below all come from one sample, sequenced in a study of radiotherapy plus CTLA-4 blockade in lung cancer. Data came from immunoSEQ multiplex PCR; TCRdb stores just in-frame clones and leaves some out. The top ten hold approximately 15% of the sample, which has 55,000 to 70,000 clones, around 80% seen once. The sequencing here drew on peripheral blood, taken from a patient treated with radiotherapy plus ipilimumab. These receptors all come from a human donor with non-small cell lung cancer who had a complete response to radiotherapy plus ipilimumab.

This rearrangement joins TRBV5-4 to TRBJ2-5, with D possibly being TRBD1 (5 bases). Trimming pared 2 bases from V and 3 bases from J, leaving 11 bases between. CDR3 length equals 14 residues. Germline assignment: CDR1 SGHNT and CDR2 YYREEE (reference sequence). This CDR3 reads CASSLGDREETQYF. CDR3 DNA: TGTGCCAGCAGCTTAGGGGATAGGGAAGAGACCCAGTACTTC.

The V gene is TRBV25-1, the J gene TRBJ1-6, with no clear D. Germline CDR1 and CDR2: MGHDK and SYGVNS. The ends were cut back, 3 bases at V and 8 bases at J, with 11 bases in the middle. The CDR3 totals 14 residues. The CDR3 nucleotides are TGTGCCAGCAGTGACAGTACCCGATATTCACCCCTCCACTTT. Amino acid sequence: CASSDSTRYSPLHF.

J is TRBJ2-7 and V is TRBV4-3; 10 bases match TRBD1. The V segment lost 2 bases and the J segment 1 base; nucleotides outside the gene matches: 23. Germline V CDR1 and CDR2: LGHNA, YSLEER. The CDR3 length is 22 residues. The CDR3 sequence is CASSQPLKPGQGIKLVSYEQYF. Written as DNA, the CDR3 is TGCGCCAGCAGCCAACCCCTTAAGCCGGGACAGGGGATAAAACTGGTATCCTACGAGCAGTACTTC.

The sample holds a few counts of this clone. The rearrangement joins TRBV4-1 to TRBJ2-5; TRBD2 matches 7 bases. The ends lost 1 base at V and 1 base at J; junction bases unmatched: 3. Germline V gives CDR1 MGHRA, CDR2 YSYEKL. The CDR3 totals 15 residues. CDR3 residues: CASSQGRLAQETQYF. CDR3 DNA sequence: TGCGCCAGCAGCCAAGGTAGACTAGCCCAAGAGACCCAGTACTTC.

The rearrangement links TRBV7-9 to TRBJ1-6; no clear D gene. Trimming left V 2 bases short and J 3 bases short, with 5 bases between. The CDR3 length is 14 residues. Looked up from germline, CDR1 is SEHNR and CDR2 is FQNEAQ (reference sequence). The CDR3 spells CASSLTYYNSPLHF. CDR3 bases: TGTGCCAGCAGCTTAACTTACTATAATTCACCCCTCCACTTT.

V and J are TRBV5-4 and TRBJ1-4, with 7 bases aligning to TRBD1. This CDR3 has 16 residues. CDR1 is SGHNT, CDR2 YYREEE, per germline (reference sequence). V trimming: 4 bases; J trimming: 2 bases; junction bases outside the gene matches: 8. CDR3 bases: TGTGCCAGCAGCCCCGATCCAGGGGGGACTAATGAAAAACTGTTTTTT. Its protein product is CASSPDPGGTNEKLFF. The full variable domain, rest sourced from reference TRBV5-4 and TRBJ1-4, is ETGVTQSPTHLIKTRGQQVTLRCSSQSGHNTVSWYQQALGQGPQFIFQYYREEENGRGNFPPRFSGLQFPNYSSELNVNALELDDSALYLCASSPDPGGTNEKLFFGSGTQLSVL.

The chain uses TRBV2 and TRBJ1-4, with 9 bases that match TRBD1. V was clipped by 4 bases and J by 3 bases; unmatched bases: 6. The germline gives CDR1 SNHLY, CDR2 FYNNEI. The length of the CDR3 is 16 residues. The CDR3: CASSAWTGVSNEKLFF. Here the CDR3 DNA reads TGTGCCAGCAGTGCTTGGACAGGGGTTTCTAATGAAAAACTGTTTTTT.

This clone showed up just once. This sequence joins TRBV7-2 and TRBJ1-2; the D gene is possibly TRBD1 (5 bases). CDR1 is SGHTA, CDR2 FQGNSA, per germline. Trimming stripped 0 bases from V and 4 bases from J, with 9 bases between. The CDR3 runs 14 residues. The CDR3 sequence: CASSLAQGAYGYTF. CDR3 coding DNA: TGTGCCAGCAGCTTAGCTCAGGGTGCCTATGGCTACACCTTC.

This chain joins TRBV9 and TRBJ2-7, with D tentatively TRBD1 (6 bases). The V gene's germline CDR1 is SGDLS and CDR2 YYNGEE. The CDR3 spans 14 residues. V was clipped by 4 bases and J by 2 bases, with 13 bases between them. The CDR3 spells CASSPRQETYEQYF. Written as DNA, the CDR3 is TGTGCCAGCAGCCCGAGACAGGAAACCTACGAGCAGTACTTC.

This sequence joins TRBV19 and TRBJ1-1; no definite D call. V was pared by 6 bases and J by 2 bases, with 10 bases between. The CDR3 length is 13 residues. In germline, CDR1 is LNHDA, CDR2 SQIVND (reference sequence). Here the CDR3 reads CASSTGSNTEAFF. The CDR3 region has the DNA TGTGCCAGTAGCACGGGGAGCAACACTGAAGCTTTCTTT.

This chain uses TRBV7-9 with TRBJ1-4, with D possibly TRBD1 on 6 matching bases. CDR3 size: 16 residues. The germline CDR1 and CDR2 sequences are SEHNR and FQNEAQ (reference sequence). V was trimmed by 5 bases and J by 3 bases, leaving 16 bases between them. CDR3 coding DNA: TGTGCCAGCAGCCTCGGAGCGGGGGCTTCTAATGAAAAACTGTTTTTT. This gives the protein CASSLGAGASNEKLFF.

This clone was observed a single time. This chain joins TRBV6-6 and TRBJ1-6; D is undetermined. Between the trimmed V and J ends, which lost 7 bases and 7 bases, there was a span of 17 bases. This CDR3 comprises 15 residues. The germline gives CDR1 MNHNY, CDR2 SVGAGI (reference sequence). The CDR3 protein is CASTSPETPNSPLHF. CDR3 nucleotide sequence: TGTGCCAGCACCTCCCCGGAGACGCCGAATTCACCCCTCCACTTT.

CDR3 nucleotide sequence: TGTGCCAGTAGCGAGACAGGGGAGTTCCTAACATTTAAGCCCCAGCATTTT. Its protein product is CASSETGEFLTFKPQHF. The chain has TRBV19 and TRBJ1-5; 8 bases agree with TRBD1. The CDR3 sequence is 17 residues long. Unmatched junction bases numbered 18, after V lost 6 bases and J lost 8 bases. Germline-derived CDR1 and CDR2 are LNHDA and SQIVND (reference sequence). Using reference TRBV19 and TRBJ1-5 for the parts outside the CDR3, the full variable domain is DGGITQSPKYLFRKEGQNVTLSCEQNLNHDAMYWYRQDPGQGLRLIYYSQIVNDFQKGDIAEGYSVSREKKESFPLTVTSAQKNPTAFYLCASSETGEFLTFKPQHFGDGTRLSIL.

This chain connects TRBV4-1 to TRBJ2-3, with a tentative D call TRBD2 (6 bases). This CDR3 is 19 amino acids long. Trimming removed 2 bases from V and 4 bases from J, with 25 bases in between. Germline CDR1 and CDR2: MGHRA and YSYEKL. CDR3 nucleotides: TGCGCCAGCAGCCAAATGAGCCTAGCGACCTTCTGGGGGGCAGATACGCAGTATTTT. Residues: CASSQMSLATFWGADTQYF.

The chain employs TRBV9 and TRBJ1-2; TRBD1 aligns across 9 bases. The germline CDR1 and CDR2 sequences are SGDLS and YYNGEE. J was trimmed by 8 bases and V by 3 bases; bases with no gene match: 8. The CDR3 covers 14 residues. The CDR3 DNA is TGTGCCAGCAGCGGTCCCGGGACAGGGTTAGGCTACACCTTC. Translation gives CASSGPGTGLGYTF.

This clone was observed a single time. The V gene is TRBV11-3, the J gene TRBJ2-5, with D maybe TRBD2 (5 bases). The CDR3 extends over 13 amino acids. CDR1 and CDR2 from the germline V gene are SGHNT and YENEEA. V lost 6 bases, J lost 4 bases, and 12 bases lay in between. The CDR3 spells CASSLEDGETQYF. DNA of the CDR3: TGTGCCAGCAGTTTGGAGGACGGAGAGACCCAGTACTTC.

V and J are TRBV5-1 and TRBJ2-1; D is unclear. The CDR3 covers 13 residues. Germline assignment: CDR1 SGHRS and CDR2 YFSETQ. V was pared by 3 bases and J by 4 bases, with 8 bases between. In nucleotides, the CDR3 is TGCGCCAGCAGCTCAAGTCAGTACAATGAGCAGTTCTTC. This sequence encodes CASSSSQYNEQFF.

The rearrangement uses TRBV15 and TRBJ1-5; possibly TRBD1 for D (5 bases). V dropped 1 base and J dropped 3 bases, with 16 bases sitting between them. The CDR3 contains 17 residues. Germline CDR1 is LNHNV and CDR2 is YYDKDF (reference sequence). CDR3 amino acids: CATSRGGAWAYNQPQHF. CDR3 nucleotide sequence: TGTGCCACCAGCAGAGGTGGGGCGTGGGCTTACAATCAGCCCCAGCATTTT.

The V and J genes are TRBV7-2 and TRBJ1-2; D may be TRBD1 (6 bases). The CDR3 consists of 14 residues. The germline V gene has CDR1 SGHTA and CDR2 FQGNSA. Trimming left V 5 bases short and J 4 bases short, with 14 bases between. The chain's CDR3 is CASSTGQFSYGYTF. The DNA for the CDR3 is TGTGCCAGCAGCACCGGACAGTTTTCCTATGGCTACACCTTC.

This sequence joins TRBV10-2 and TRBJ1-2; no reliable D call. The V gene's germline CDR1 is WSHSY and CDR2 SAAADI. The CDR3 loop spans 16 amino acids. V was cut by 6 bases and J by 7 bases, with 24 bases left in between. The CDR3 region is CASSNPEGTVMGGYTF. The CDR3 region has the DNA TGCGCCAGCAGCAATCCCGAAGGAACAGTGATGGGTGGCTACACCTTC.

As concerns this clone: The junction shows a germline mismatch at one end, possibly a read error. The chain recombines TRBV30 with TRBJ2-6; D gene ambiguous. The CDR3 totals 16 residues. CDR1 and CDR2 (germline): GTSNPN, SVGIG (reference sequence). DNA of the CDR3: TGTACCTGGAGTGTACCGGTGTCCTCTGGGGCCAACGTCCTGACTTTC. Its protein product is CTWSVPVSSGANVLTF.

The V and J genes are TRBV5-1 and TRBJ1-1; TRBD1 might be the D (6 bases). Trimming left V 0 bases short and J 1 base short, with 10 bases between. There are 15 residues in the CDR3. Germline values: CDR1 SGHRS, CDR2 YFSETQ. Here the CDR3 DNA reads TGCGCCAGCAGCTTGGTGGCGGACAGGAACACTGAAGCTTTCTTT. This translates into CASSLVADRNTEAFF.

The CDR3 coding sequence is TGTGCCAGCAGTTATTCCAGGGGGGTTATGTCCCAGCATTTT. Protein sequence: CASSYSRGVMSQHF. The V gene is TRBV6-5, the J gene TRBJ1-5; 7 bases align to TRBD1. Germline V lookup: CDR1 MNHEY, CDR2 SVGAGI. The V and J ends lost 3 bases and 11 bases, in that order; junction bases with no gene match: 10. The CDR3 totals 14 residues.

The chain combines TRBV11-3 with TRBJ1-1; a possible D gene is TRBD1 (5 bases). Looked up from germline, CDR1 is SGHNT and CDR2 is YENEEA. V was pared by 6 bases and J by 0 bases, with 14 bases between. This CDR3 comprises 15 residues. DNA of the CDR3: TGTGCCAGCAGTCTGATCGACAGAATGAACACTGAAGCTTTCTTT. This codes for CASSLIDRMNTEAFF.

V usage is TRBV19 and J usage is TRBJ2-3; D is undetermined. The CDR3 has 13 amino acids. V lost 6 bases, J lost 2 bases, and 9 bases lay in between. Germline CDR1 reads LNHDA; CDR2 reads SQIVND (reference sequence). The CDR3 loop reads CASSLGFTDTQYF. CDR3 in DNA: TGTGCCAGTAGCCTGGGCTTCACAGATACGCAGTATTTT.

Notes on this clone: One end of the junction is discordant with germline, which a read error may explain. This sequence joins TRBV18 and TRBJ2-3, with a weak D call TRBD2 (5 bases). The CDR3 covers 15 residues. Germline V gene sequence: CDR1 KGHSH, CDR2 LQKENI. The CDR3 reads CAISPSGAPTDTQYF. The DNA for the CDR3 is TGTGCCATCTCACCGAGCGGAGCCCCCACAGATACGCAGTATTTT.

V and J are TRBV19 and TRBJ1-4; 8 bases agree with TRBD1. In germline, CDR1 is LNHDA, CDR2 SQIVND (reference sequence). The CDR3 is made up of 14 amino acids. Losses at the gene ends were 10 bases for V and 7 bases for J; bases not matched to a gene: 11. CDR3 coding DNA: TGTGCCACAGGGGGCACAGGGGGAGGTGAAAAACTGTTTTTT. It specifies CATGGTGGGEKLFF.